This T cell receptor (beta chain) was captured by sequencing in a study of T cells after yellow fever vaccination. Study-wide background: SMART-Seq v4 Ultra Low Input prepared libraries from low-cell fractions.

Regarding this clonotype: Antigen: not known.

Study observations and caveats: Post-booster repertoires contained most primary-vaccination clones again (roughly 96% CD4, 88% CD8).

Template switching by 5'RACE produced TCR cDNA, adding a universal primer site and UMIs. TCRdb re-analysed the 5' RACE reads in MiXCR, keeping a single row per CDR3 protein. The repertoire holds hundreds of thousands of distinct CDR3 sequences, with about 14% as singletons. V dropped 3 bases and J dropped 3 bases, with 15 bases sitting between them. CDR3 length equals 15 residues. CDR1 and CDR2 (germline): SGHAT, FQNNGV. This clonotype was obtained from a man aged 30 to 45 who received the YFV17D yellow fever vaccine. This sample comprised PBMCs, obtained on the day of the yellow fever booster vaccination. The chain employs TRBV11-2 and TRBJ2-7, with D perhaps being TRBD1 or TRBD2 (5 bases each). The CDR3 coding sequence is TGTGCCAGCAGCTTCGAGAGGGGAACGTACTACGAGCAGTACTTC. As protein: CASSFERGTYYEQYF.